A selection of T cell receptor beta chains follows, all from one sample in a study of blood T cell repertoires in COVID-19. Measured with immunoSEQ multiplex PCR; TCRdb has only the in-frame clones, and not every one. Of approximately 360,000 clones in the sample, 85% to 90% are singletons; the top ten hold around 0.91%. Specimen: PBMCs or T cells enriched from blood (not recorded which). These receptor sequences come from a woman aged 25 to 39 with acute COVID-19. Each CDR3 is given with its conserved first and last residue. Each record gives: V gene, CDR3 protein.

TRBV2,CASSEGVFMNTEAFF
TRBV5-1,CASSSRQGLARVTDTQYF
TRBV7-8,CASSLLGTGSHEQYF
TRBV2,CASSQTGSTYEQYF
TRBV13,CASSLVGSNEQYF
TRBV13,CARRPETGTFSSNQPQHF
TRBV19,CASSEGQKASGNTIYF
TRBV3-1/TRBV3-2,CASSHTGLAKNIQYF
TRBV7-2,CASSFGLAGRIEQYF
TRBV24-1,CATSDSERGKGGELFF
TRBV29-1,CSTGQGIHEQYF
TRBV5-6,CASRQVGGAYEQYF
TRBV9,CASSSTTGTYNEQFF
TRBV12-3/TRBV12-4,CASSLVGHEAFF
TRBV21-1,CASSRRYDGGPDNSPLHF
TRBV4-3,CASSQDAQGNYGYTF
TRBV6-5,CASPPSDRWLDEQYF
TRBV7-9,CASSQGQGASGNTIYF
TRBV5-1,CASSLQGAATEAFF
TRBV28,CASSFWGGPYEQYF
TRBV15,CATSSGFSTDTQYF
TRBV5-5,CASSLGVLNQPQHF
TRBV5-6,CASSYYLTGFFQPQHF
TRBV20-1,CSASLQRGRGEQYF
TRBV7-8,CASSPQSSTDTQYF
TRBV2,CASSEGVWGGPEAFF
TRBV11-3,CAGPPFRDRNCEQYF
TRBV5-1,CASSLAYAGGSTDTQYF
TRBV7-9,CASSLGGGSEAFF
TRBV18,CASSLMQGIDTIYF
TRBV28,CASSAGQTSNQPQHF
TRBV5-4,CASSLGLAGGLYEQYF
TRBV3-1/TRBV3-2,CASSQESKWGRNTEAFF
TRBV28,CASSSGAGDTQYF
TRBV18,CASSTLQGSYEQYF
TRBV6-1,CASSEAQTGGYEQYF